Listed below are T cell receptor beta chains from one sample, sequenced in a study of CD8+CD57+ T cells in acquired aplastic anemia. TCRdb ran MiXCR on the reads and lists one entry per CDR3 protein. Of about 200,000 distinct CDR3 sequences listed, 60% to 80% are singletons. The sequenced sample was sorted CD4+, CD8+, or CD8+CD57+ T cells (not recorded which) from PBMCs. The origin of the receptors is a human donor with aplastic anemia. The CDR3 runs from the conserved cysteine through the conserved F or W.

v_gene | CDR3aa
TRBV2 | CAIGPSINSPLHF
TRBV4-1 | CASSQDAASYYEQYF
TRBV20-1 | CSAKRGGAMGYQPQHF
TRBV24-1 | CATSPPGSSYNEQFF
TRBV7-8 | CASPSGRGETQYF
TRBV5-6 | CASRGGDYGYTF
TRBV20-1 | CSASQGAPTDTQYF
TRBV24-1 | CATSGPGQGASGELFF
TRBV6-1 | CASSAGGGGSWSEAGEQYF
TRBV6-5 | CASSYDPRTEAFF
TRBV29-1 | CSVEEVGAGSDEQYF
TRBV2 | CASREVGQNNEKLFF
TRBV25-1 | CASSQEGLGYEQYF
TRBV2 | CASSGEGVNQPQHF
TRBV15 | CATSRDGDLGYNEQFF
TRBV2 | CASTEGRPNTGELFF
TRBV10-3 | CASSLGRNAEAFF
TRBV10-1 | CASSDGPQNTEAFF
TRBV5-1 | CASSWGTSGGATGELFF
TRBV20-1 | CSAPTWGSYNEQFF
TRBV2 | CATLWTSRGDTQYF
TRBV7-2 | CASSPAGGVRTEAFF
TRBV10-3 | CAISESQEQLYEQYF
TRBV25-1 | CASRGATGVGGYTF
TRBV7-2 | CASSYESGGAKNIQYF
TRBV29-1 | CSVEDRAGPTYEQFF
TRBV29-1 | CSVLLGSEDGEQYF